One and the same sample provided the 26 T cell receptor beta chains below, sequenced in a study of patients and donors after allogeneic stem cell transplantation. TCRdb re-called the RT-PCR reads with MiXCR, one entry per CDR3 protein. Of 200,000 to 250,000 distinct CDR3 sequences listed, roughly 38% are singletons. The sample was blood, either unsorted or a sorted T cell fraction (not recorded which). The receptors originated from a human donor who was either an allogeneic HSCT recipient or a stem cell or donor lymphocyte infusion donor (not recorded which). It is not recorded whose cells these are; they may come from a transplant donor.

This clonotype was counted only a few times. The chain uses TRBV27 and TRBJ1-1; D is possibly TRBD1 (5 bases). The CDR3 totals 13 residues. Per germline, CDR1 MNHEY and CDR2 SMNVEV (reference sequence). V was pared by 1 base and J by 3 bases, with 6 bases between. In nucleotides, the CDR3 is TGTGCCAGCAGTTTATGGGACTACACTGAAGCTTTCTTT. It specifies CASSLWDYTEAFF.

The chain couples TRBV10-3 to TRBJ1-1; D is unclear. The germline CDR1 and CDR2 sequences are ENHRY and SYGVKD. V dropped 6 bases and J dropped 0 bases, with 14 bases sitting between them. This CDR3 has 15 amino acids. CDR3 nucleotide sequence: TGTGCCATCAGCCCGCTCGGAGGTATGAACACTGAAGCTTTCTTT. This codes for CAISPLGGMNTEAFF.

This clonotype appeared a few times. This sequence joins TRBV12-3 or TRBV12-4 and TRBJ1-2; 7 bases fit TRBD1. V was pared by 2 bases and J by 8 bases, with 5 bases of the junction left unmatched. The CDR3 has 13 residues. CDR3 sequence (DNA): TGTGCCAGCAGTTTAAAGACAGGGACCGGCTACACCTTC. Its protein is CASSLKTGTGYTF.

This rearrangement joins TRBV27 to TRBJ1-4; D is unresolved. The V and J ends lost 5 bases and 8 bases respectively, with 15 bases between them. Germline loops: CDR1 MNHEY, CDR2 SMNVEV (reference sequence). The CDR3 loop spans 14 amino acids. The CDR3 DNA reads as TGTGCCAGCAGTAAGGACCCTCGAGGCGAAAAACTGTTTTTT. Translation: CASSKDPRGEKLFF.

The gene calls are TRBV12-3 or TRBV12-4 and TRBJ1-5; D is undetermined. The CDR3 is 14 amino acids. Trimming stripped 1 base from V and 6 bases from J, with 10 bases between. The CDR3 region is CASSLVGMPQPQHF. In DNA, the CDR3 is TGTGCCAGCAGTTTAGTGGGGATGCCTCAGCCCCAGCATTTT.

In its sample, this clonotype was seen a few times. This chain connects TRBV29-1 to TRBJ2-3; tentative D call: TRBD2 (6 bases). V was trimmed by 5 bases and J by 0 bases, leaving 12 bases between them. CDR3 length: 14 amino acids. Per the germline V gene, CDR1 is SQVTM and CDR2 is ANQGSEA. The CDR3 nucleotides are TGCAGCGTTCGGAGTGGGGGGAGCACAGATACGCAGTATTTT. Encoded protein: CSVRSGGSTDTQYF.

The chain joins TRBV12-3 or TRBV12-4 to TRBJ1-6; 7 nucleotides agree with TRBD1. V lost 5 bases, J lost 5 bases, and 6 bases stayed unmatched. The CDR3 consists of 15 residues. The CDR3 reads CASSGHRGNNSPLHF. CDR3 nucleotide sequence: TGTGCCAGCAGTGGCCACAGGGGAAATAATTCACCCCTCCACTTT.

The V call is TRBV20-1, the J call TRBJ1-1, with 7 bases identical to TRBD1. The CDR3 contains 14 residues. CDR1 and CDR2 (germline): DFQATT, SNEGSKA (reference sequence). V was pared by 6 bases and J by 1 base, with 8 bases of the junction left unmatched. The CDR3 sequence is CSARDSLANTEAFF. In nucleotides, the CDR3 is TGCAGTGCGCGGGACAGCCTGGCGAACACTGAAGCTTTCTTT.

This clonotype was recorded a few times. V is TRBV12-3 or TRBV12-4 and J is TRBJ1-6; no reliable D call. This CDR3 has 13 amino acids. The V end lost 7 bases, the J end lost 10 bases, and 14 bases lay between the germline ends. CDR3 protein: CASTPDVYSPLHF. CDR3 DNA: TGTGCCAGCACCCCGGACGTGTACTCACCCCTCCACTTT.

In its sample, this clonotype was seen a few times. V and J are TRBV20-1 and TRBJ1-6, with D unresolved. The V gene lost 5 bases and the J gene lost 5 bases, with 10 bases spanning the gap. The CDR3 has 13 residues. Germline-derived CDR1 and CDR2 are DFQATT and SNEGSKA (reference sequence). The CDR3 sequence: CSALDSNNSPLHF. Here the CDR3 DNA reads TGCAGTGCTCTAGACTCGAATAATTCACCCCTCCACTTT.

This clonotype was found a few times. V gene TRBV7-6 combines with J gene TRBJ2-3; tentatively, D is TRBD2 (5 bases). The V gene's germline CDR1 is SGHVS and CDR2 FNYEAQ. V was cut by 0 bases and J by 1 base, with 11 bases left in between. The CDR3 loop spans 16 amino acids. In DNA form, the CDR3 reads TGTGCCAGCAGCTTAGCGGAACTAGTGGGCACAGATACGCAGTATTTT. As protein: CASSLAELVGTDTQYF.

The rearrangement links TRBV6-1 to TRBJ2-7; 7 nucleotides align to TRBD1. V was pared by 3 bases and J by 3 bases, with 2 bases of the junction left unmatched. This CDR3 is 13 amino acids long. Germline V CDR1 and CDR2: MNHNS, SASEGT. The DNA of the CDR3 is TGTGCCAGCAGTGAGCAGGGGGTCTACGAGCAGTACTTC. Its translation: CASSEQGVYEQYF.

J is TRBJ1-1 and V is TRBV20-1, with a possible D match to TRBD1 (5 bases). This CDR3 comprises 12 residues. Germline CDR1 is DFQATT and CDR2 is SNEGSKA (reference sequence). The CDR3, as DNA: TGCAATTTGCGGGGGGATAACACTGAAGCTTTCTTT. It encodes CNLRGDNTEAFF.

This chain connects TRBV20-1 to TRBJ1-6; no clear D gene. Germline CDR1 DFQATT, CDR2 SNEGSKA (reference sequence). The CDR3 consists of 16 residues. V was pared by 5 bases and J by 0 bases, with 14 bases between. In DNA form, the CDR3 reads TGCAGTGCTGCCGGGCCGAGGAGCTCCTATAATTCACCCCTCCACTTT. It encodes CSAAGPRSSYNSPLHF.

By sample fraction, this clonotype is medium-sized (0.01 to 0.1%). The chain employs TRBV10-3 and TRBJ1-1; D is uncertain. V gave up 0 bases and J gave up 7 bases, with 3 bases separating them. The CDR3 is 11 amino acids. Germline-derived CDR1 and CDR2 are ENHRY and SYGVKD. As DNA, the CDR3 is TGTGCCATCAGTGAGTCGGTTGAAGCTTTCTTT. Translation gives CAISESVEAFF.

This clonotype appeared a few times. The chain has TRBV27 and TRBJ2-1, with D maybe TRBD2 (6 bases). The CDR3 has 16 residues. Looked up from germline, CDR1 is MNHEY and CDR2 is SMNVEV (reference sequence). The ends were cut back, 5 bases at V and 0 bases at J, with 14 bases in the middle. As DNA, the CDR3 is TGTGCCAGCAGTAGAGCGGGCCCACGCTCCTACAATGAGCAGTTCTTC. It is translated as CASSRAGPRSYNEQFF.

This chain links TRBV6-5 with TRBJ1-6, with a tentative D call TRBD1 (6 bases). The CDR3 has 16 amino acids. Trimming removed 1 base from V and 6 bases from J, with 13 bases in between. In germline, CDR1 is MNHEY, CDR2 SVGAGI. CDR3 residues: CASSYFGTLVNSPLHF. In nucleotides, the CDR3 is TGTGCCAGCAGTTACTTCGGGACATTAGTTAATTCACCCCTCCACTTT.

The sample holds a few counts of this clonotype. This chain connects TRBV5-1 to TRBJ1-1; 7 bases fit TRBD1. CDR1 and CDR2 from the germline V gene are SGHRS and YFSETQ. The J segment lost 7 bases and the V segment lost 0 bases, leaving 6 bases of the junction unmatched. The length of the CDR3 is 14 residues. CDR3 protein: CASSLDRDSDEAFF. The CDR3 DNA sequence: TGCGCCAGCAGCTTGGACAGGGACAGCGATGAAGCTTTCTTT.

There are a few counts of this clonotype. The J gene is TRBJ1-1, the V gene TRBV29-1, with a tentative D call TRBD1 (6 bases). CDR1 and CDR2 (germline): SQVTM, ANQGSEA. This CDR3 is built from 14 residues. The V gene lost 3 bases and the J gene lost 1 base, with 12 bases spanning the gap. The CDR3: CSVEVTGTNTEAFF. The CDR3 nucleotides are TGCAGCGTTGAGGTCACAGGGACGAACACTGAAGCTTTCTTT.

The chain combines TRBV28 with TRBJ1-2; the D is unclear. The CDR3 totals 14 residues. The germline CDR1 and CDR2 sequences are MDHEN and SYDVKM. V dropped 3 bases and J dropped 4 bases, with 12 bases sitting between them. CDR3 protein: CASSFLPGSYGYTF. In nucleotides, the CDR3 is TGTGCCAGCAGTTTTTTGCCGGGATCCTATGGCTACACCTTC.

The chain carries TRBV5-4 and TRBJ2-3, with TRBD2 matching 8 bases. Germline-derived CDR1 and CDR2 are SGHNT and YYREEE (reference sequence). The length of the CDR3 is 17 residues. V lost 1 base to trimming and J lost 5 bases; unmatched junction nucleotides: 12. The CDR3 here is CASSLWVAGPRGDTQYF. DNA of the CDR3: TGTGCCAGCAGCTTGTGGGTAGCGGGGCCCCGGGGAGATACGCAGTATTTT. Variable domain in full (rest from reference TRBV5-4 and TRBJ2-3): ETGVTQSPTHLIKTRGQQVTLRCSSQSGHNTVSWYQQALGQGPQFIFQYYREEENGRGNFPPRFSGLQFPNYSSELNVNALELDDSALYLCASSLWVAGPRGDTQYFGPGTRLTVL.

This clonotype was detected only a few times. This rearrangement joins TRBV12-3 or TRBV12-4 to TRBJ2-5; D is possibly TRBD1 (6 bases). V was clipped by 0 bases and J by 5 bases, with 7 bases between them. This CDR3 has 13 residues. CDR3 loop: CASSLADRETQYF. The CDR3 nucleotides read TGTGCCAGCAGTTTAGCAGACAGGGAGACCCAGTACTTC.

This rearrangement joins TRBV29-1 to TRBJ1-1, with 7 bases identical to TRBD1. This CDR3 contains 12 residues. Germline CDR1 reads SQVTM; CDR2 reads ANQGSEA. V lost 6 bases and J lost 1; bases outside the gene matches: 2. CDR3 loop: CSVQGKNTEAFF. CDR3 coding DNA: TGCAGCGTACAGGGGAAGAACACTGAAGCTTTCTTT.

The chain carries TRBV6-6 and TRBJ1-3, with D unclear. The CDR3 loop spans 16 amino acids. Trimming removed 7 bases from V and 0 bases from J, with 16 bases in between. Germline assignment: CDR1 MNHNY and CDR2 SVGAGI (reference sequence). CDR3 residues: CASTQNTIPSGNTIYF. In DNA, the CDR3 is TGTGCCAGCACACAGAACACGATACCCTCTGGAAACACCATATATTTT.

This clonotype occurred a few times. The gene calls are TRBV6-5 and TRBJ1-6, with D unclear. Trimming shortened V by 9 bases and J by 6 bases, and 9 bases separated the two germline ends. The length of the CDR3 is 12 residues. From germline, CDR1 is MNHEY and CDR2 SVGAGI. DNA for the CDR3: TGTGCCAGTGGCAGGTCTAATTCACCCCTCCACTTT. This sequence encodes CASGRSNSPLHF.

The sample holds many counts of this clonotype. This chain connects TRBV4-3 to TRBJ2-3; 9 nucleotides align to TRBD2. From germline, CDR1 is LGHNA and CDR2 YSLEER. CDR3 length: 16 residues. J gave up 6 bases and V 2 bases, and 9 bases lay outside the gene matches. The CDR3 DNA reads as TGCGCCAGCAGCCAATTCTCGCGGGGGGGCATGGATACGCAGTATTTT. Protein: CASSQFSRGGMDTQYF.